The TCR beta chain under discussion was sequenced for a study of control samples from healthy donors and cancer patients. Trimming took 6 bases from V and 10 from J, leaving 16 bases between them. This CDR3 has 14 amino acids. Germline loops: CDR1 ENHRY, CDR2 SYGVKD. Using immunoSEQ multiplex PCR, the repertoire was profiled, and TCRdb retains in-frame clones only, with some absent. This table has tens of thousands of clones, around 93% appearing once. The rearrangement uses TRBV10-3 and TRBJ1-6; possible D gene TRBD1, 6 bases. This TCR was recovered from a woman aged 40 to 50 with head and neck cancer. Sequencing input: PBMCs. This CDR3 reads CAIRGAEGPSPLHF. In DNA form, the CDR3 reads TGTGCCATCAGGGGGGCCGAGGGACCATCACCCCTCCACTTT.